Sequencing of this T cell receptor (beta chain) was carried out in a study of cytomegalovirus exposure and HLA in healthy donors. General study results and limits: Later analysis reportedly placed an Asian-associated ancestry cluster below the approximately 700-donor mean in N-insertions. Excluded: some indistinguishable V segments such as TRBV6-2 and TRBV6-3. More clonal expansion characterized HLA-associated TCR beta chains than equally common others in a later analysis. What was likely a sequencing artifact was a cluster of highly shared sequence variants.

The primer mix had 60 Vbeta and 13 Jbeta primers. The assay was immunoSEQ multiplex PCR, and TCRdb's table has in-frame clones only and misses some. Of under 200,000 clones detected, roughly 80% appear once; the ten largest clones hold about 1.7%. Per germline, CDR1 SGHVS and CDR2 FNYEAQ. The CDR3 is 15 amino acids. Trimming took 1 base from V and 4 from J; bases not matched to a gene: 2. Note on this clone: Its specificity is not known.

Specimen: PBMCs. The origin of this receptor is a woman aged 18-29 years in good health and CMV-seronegative. V gene TRBV7-6 combines with J gene TRBJ2-5; 11 nucleotides line up with TRBD1. The CDR3 DNA reads as TGTGCCAGCAGCTTAGGGGGACAGGGGGGAGAGACCCAGTACTTC. Translating gives CASSLGGQGGETQYF. Supplemented by reference TRBV7-6 and TRBJ2-5, the full variable domain reads GAGVSQSPRYKVTKRGQDVALRCDPISGHVSLYWYRQALGQGPEFLTYFNYEAQQDKSGLPNDRFSAERPEGSISTLTIQRTEQRDSAMYRCASSLGGQGGETQYFGPGTRLLVL.